The 5 T cell receptor beta chains reported below all come from one sample, sequenced in a study of HIV-infected patients and healthy controls. The repertoire came from unfractionated whole blood and reflected all unsorted peripheral T cells. About 500 ng RNA was reverse transcribed with alpha and beta constant-region primers. Alpha and beta chain libraries were made separately by chain-specific third strand synthesis with multiplexing indices. Using its own MiXCR run on the 5' RACE reads, TCRdb lists one record per CDR3 protein. The sample holds about 18,000 distinct CDR3 sequences, around a tenth seen once. Sequenced input: blood. Every receptor here comes from an adult in good health.

This clonotype is medium-sized by share. The chain employs TRBV18 and TRBJ2-7; D is undetermined. The CDR3 has 12 residues. With 2 bases removed from V and 4 bases from J, the gap between germline ends came to 6 bases. Germline CDR1 KGHSH, CDR2 LQKENI. CDR3 nucleotides: TGTGCCAGCTCACCAAACCAATACGAGCAGTACTTC. Translated, it gives CASSPNQYEQYF.

This clonotype turned up a few times. The rearrangement links TRBV12-3 or TRBV12-4 to TRBJ2-5, with D unresolved. The V end was cut by 3 bases, the J end by 5 bases, with 4 bases between. The CDR3 consists of 11 residues. The CDR3 is CASSFGETQYF. The DNA for the CDR3 is TGTGCCAGCAGTTTTGGGGAGACCCAGTACTTC.

This clonotype has more than one count but fewer than ten. CDR3 loop: CASSLGRLDSSTF. As DNA, the CDR3 is TGTGCCAGCAGTTTAGGTCGTCTGGACAGTTCCACCTTC. The V call is TRBV12-3 or TRBV12-4, the J call TRBJ1-2; D is possibly TRBD1 (6 bases). This CDR3 has 13 residues. The V and J ends lost 1 base and 13 bases respectively, with 16 bases between them.

This clonotype rates as medium-sized (0.01 to 0.1%). This chain joins TRBV5-6 and TRBJ2-7, with TRBD1 matching over 8 bases. Germline lookup yields CDR1 SGHDT and CDR2 YYEEEE. Germline trimming cut 4 bases from V and 9 bases from J; bases unmatched to any gene: 15. CDR3 size: 15 residues. The CDR3 nucleotides are TGTGCCAGCAGCCCCGGGACAGGCAGCGGTTCGGCGCAGTACTTC. Protein: CASSPGTGSGSAQYF.

This clonotype was counted many times. Germline is not matched at one junction end, which may reflect a read error. This sequence joins TRBV4-3 and TRBJ1-2, with TRBD1 as a possible D gene (6 bases). The CDR3 spans 15 residues. Germline V CDR1 and CDR2: LGHNA, YSLEER. Here the CDR3 DNA reads TGCGCCAGCAGCAAAGAAGGGGGGAGAAACTATGGCTACACCTTC. This gives the protein CASSKEGGRNYGYTF.